This is a list of T cell receptor beta chains from one sample in a study of control samples from healthy donors and cancer patients. TCRdb keeps only in-frame clones here, not all; method: immunoSEQ multiplex PCR. Here the sample spans roughly 180,000 clones, about 94% being singletons. Sequencing was performed on blood. The receptors come from an older woman in good health. Each CDR3 is given with its conserved first and last residue. Each record gives: V gene, J gene, D gene, clone size, CDR3 protein, CDR3 DNA. D genes are given only for firm matches. The size of a clone is reported for some rows only, either as once, few or many, or as a class for expanded clones.

TRBV7-8	TRBJ2-2	.	.	CASSVTSTTGELFF	TGTGCCAGCAGCGTTACTAGTACCACCGGGGAGCTGTTTTTT
TRBV2	TRBJ1-2	.	.	CASSLVGTNYGYTF	TGTGCCAGCAGTTTAGTGGGGACAAACTATGGCTACACCTTC
TRBV20-1	TRBJ2-5	.	.	CSASAKTQYF	TGCAGTGCTAGTGCGAAGACCCAGTACTTC
TRBV30	TRBJ1-6	TRBD1	.	CAWSATGGSPLHF	TGTGCCTGGAGTGCGACAGGGGGCTCACCCCTCCACTTT
TRBV18	TRBJ2-2	.	.	CASSPTTGTEGLFF	TGTGCCAGCTCACCAACAACAGGGACTGAGGGGCTGTTTTTT
TRBV7-9	TRBJ1-2	.	.	CASVPWGTTRSYEGYTF	TGTGCCAGCGTTCCTTGGGGTACAACCCGGAGTTATGAGGGCTACACCTTC
TRBV6-5	TRBJ1-5	.	.	CASSYSSSGRDQPQHF	TGTGCCAGCAGTTACTCGTCTTCAGGGAGGGATCAGCCCCAGCATTTT
TRBV25-1	TRBJ1-6	TRBD1	.	CASSDPGQGSYNSPLHF	TGTGCCAGCAGTGACCCGGGACAGGGTTCCTATAATTCACCCCTCCACTTT
TRBV6-2/TRBV6-3	TRBJ2-7	TRBD1	once	CASSYSWTGVIF	TGTGCCAGCAGTTACTCGTGGACAGGGGTTATCTTC
TRBV15	TRBJ1-2	TRBD1	.	CATSRAGTASNYGYTF	TGTGCCACCAGCAGGGCCGGGACAGCTTCTAACTATGGCTACACCTTC
TRBV19	TRBJ1-2	TRBD1	once	CASSPDRGYGGYTF	TGTGCCAGTAGTCCGGACAGGGGGTATGGAGGCTACACCTTC
TRBV3-1/TRBV3-2	TRBJ2-2	.	once	CASPLGGAHRELFF	TGTGCCAGCCCACTGGGGGGGGCCCACCGGGAGCTGTTTTTT
TRBV4-2	TRBJ1-1	.	.	CASSQIREAEAFF	TGTGCCAGCAGCCAGATCAGGGAGGCTGAAGCTTTCTTT
TRBV25-1	TRBJ1-2	TRBD1	.	CASSPGDRESYGYTF	TGTGCCAGCAGTCCCGGGGACAGGGAATCGTATGGCTACACCTTC
TRBV11-2	TRBJ1-2	.	.	CASSLDQDGSYGYTF	TGTGCCAGCAGCTTAGATCAAGACGGAAGCTATGGCTACACCTTC
TRBV4-1	TRBJ2-5	.	once	CASSQDYGTQYF	TGCGCCAGCAGCCAAGATTATGGGACCCAGTACTTC
TRBV6-2/TRBV6-3	TRBJ2-7	.	.	CASSVEGEQYF	TGTGCCAGCAGTGTAGAAGGGGAGCAGTACTTC
TRBV7-2	TRBJ2-7	.	.	CASSFTGGAWEQYF	TGTGCCAGCAGCTTTACAGGTGGGGCCTGGGAGCAGTACTTC
TRBV18	TRBJ1-5	.	few	CASSPSTARDNQPQHF	TGTGCCAGCTCACCCTCGACAGCGAGGGACAATCAGCCCCAGCATTTT
TRBV25-1	TRBJ1-5	.	.	CASSDQQGPNQPQHF	TGTGCCAGCAGTGACCAGCAGGGACCCAATCAGCCCCAGCATTTT
TRBV4-3	TRBJ2-2	TRBD2	once	CASSHTSAGELFF	TGCGCCAGCAGCCACACTAGCGCTGGGGAGCTGTTTTTT
TRBV7-9	TRBJ1-1	TRBD1	.	CASSIGQGMNTEAFF	TGTGCCAGCAGCATTGGACAGGGGATGAACACTGAAGCTTTCTTT
TRBV7-2	TRBJ2-7	TRBD2	.	CASSFGAGGRLGEQYF	TGTGCCAGCAGCTTTGGAGCGGGGGGGAGGCTGGGCGAGCAGTACTTC
TRBV19	TRBJ1-6	.	.	CASSDRSSYNSPLHF	TGTGCCAGTAGCGACAGAAGCTCCTATAATTCACCCCTCCACTTT
TRBV12-5	TRBJ1-5	.	.	CASGLAVNQPQHF	TGTGCTAGTGGTTTGGCGGTCAATCAGCCCCAGCATTTT
TRBV12-3/TRBV12-4	TRBJ1-3	.	.	CASSPAGRNTIYF	TGTGCCAGCAGTCCCGCCGGGAGAAACACCATATATTTT
TRBV7-8	TRBJ2-1	.	.	CASSRRLEQFF	TGTGCCAGCAGCCGAAGACTTGAGCAGTTCTTC